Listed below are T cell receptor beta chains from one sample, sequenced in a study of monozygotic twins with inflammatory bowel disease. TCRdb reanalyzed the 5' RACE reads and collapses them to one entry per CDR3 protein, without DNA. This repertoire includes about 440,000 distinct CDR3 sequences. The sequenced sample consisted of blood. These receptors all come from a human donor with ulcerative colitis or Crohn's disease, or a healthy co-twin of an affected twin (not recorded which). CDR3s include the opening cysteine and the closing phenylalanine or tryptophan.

CDR3: CAISERTGTGEQYF
V: TRBV10-3
J: TRBJ2-7

CDR3: CVSSLYLRSRGEKLFF
V: TRBV7-9
J: TRBJ1-4

CDR3: CASSPDFYGYTF
V: TRBV7-2
J: TRBJ1-2

CDR3: CASSLLARQETQYF
V: TRBV12-3/TRBV12-4
J: TRBJ2-5

CDR3: CASGGYDTSTSSPLHF
V: TRBV19
J: TRBJ1-6

CDR3: CASSRQGADRNEQFF
V: TRBV7-2
J: TRBJ2-1

CDR3: CASSSWGQGTYNEQFF
V: TRBV12-3/TRBV12-4
J: TRBJ2-1

CDR3: CASSQAGSGVETQYF
V: TRBV4-1
J: TRBJ2-5

CDR3: CASSPLGGRVNEQFF
V: TRBV18
J: TRBJ2-1

CDR3: CSARDTNEKLFF
V: TRBV20-1
J: TRBJ1-4

CDR3: CASRGTGVDEQFF
V: TRBV12-3/TRBV12-4
J: TRBJ2-1

CDR3: CASSSPRGGSSYNSPLHF
V: TRBV9
J: TRBJ1-6

CDR3: CASGSGQLGIDEQFF
V: TRBV12-5
J: TRBJ2-1

CDR3: CASSLGGGPTDTQYF
V: TRBV7-8
J: TRBJ2-3

CDR3: CSVESDTYEQYF
V: TRBV29-1
J: TRBJ2-7

CDR3: CASSGTGSIEQYF
V: TRBV5-1
J: TRBJ2-7

CDR3: CASSTTHTIYF
V: TRBV19
J: TRBJ1-3

CDR3: CASSDQGGEQFF
V: TRBV6-4
J: TRBJ2-1

CDR3: CASSLGRPGLAGGRISYNEQFF
V: TRBV5-4
J: TRBJ2-1

CDR3: CASSPTGAQGTQYF
V: TRBV7-9
J: TRBJ2-3

CDR3: CAIRTGAGGITDTQYF
V: TRBV10-3
J: TRBJ2-3

CDR3: CASSPGTTGGYTF
V: TRBV12-3/TRBV12-4
J: TRBJ1-2

CDR3: CASSLRAIAPNNEQFF
V: TRBV5-6
J: TRBJ2-1

CDR3: CASTNPGAQYEQYF
V: TRBV18
J: TRBJ2-7

CDR3: CAVRDRDRQYNEQFF
V: TRBV7-9
J: TRBJ2-1

CDR3: CASSPSGTGGEKLFF
V: TRBV4-2
J: TRBJ1-4

CDR3: CASSPDWQGANRRETQYF
V: TRBV11-2
J: TRBJ2-5

CDR3: CSVVPGSLNTGELFF
V: TRBV29-1
J: TRBJ2-2

CDR3: CASSVAGGAFDNEQFF
V: TRBV9
J: TRBJ2-1

CDR3: CASTTTLPPYEQYF
V: TRBV28
J: TRBJ2-7

CDR3: CASSLTTGYGYTF
V: TRBV7-3
J: TRBJ1-2

CDR3: CASSVRGGDNEQFF
V: TRBV3-1
J: TRBJ2-1

CDR3: CASTLRGISYNEQFF
V: TRBV7-9
J: TRBJ2-1

CDR3: CAIQTSGGSQETQYF
V: TRBV10-3
J: TRBJ2-5

CDR3: CASSPRLGPYEQYF
V: TRBV5-1
J: TRBJ2-7

CDR3: CASSPVSTEAFF
V: TRBV12-3/TRBV12-4
J: TRBJ1-1

CDR3: CASSGDPRDYNEQFF
V: TRBV3-1
J: TRBJ2-1

CDR3: CASSSLGDYTGELFF
V: TRBV28
J: TRBJ2-2

CDR3: CASTDGFEAFF
V: TRBV6-5
J: TRBJ1-1

CDR3: CASSTGTTSQEKLFF
V: TRBV12-3/TRBV12-4
J: TRBJ1-4

CDR3: CASSFRVMEETQYF
V: TRBV5-1
J: TRBJ2-5

CDR3: CASSGSTHDGNTEAFF
V: TRBV9
J: TRBJ1-1